The next 10 T cell receptor beta chains were all read from a single sample in a study of beta chain features in type 1 diabetes. Expressed TCRB transcripts were sequenced, since all the RNA that had been isolated was reverse transcribed. The assay was immunoSEQ multiplex PCR, and TCRdb's table has in-frame clones only and misses some. The sample yields hundreds of thousands of clones, over 25% seen once. The sample consisted of naive CD4+ T cells from blood. The receptors were gathered from a young man in good health.

There are a few counts of this clone. The chain couples TRBV30 to TRBJ1-5; the D is unclear. CDR3 length equals 14 residues. Trimming left V 0 bases short and J 4 bases short, with 10 bases between. Germline CDR1 and CDR2: GTSNPN and SVGIG (reference sequence). CDR3 nucleotides: TGTGCCTGGAGTGTAGACCAGCTTAATCAGCCCCAGCATTTT. Protein sequence: CAWSVDQLNQPQHF.

A few counts support this clone. The gene calls are TRBV7-2 and TRBJ2-7; D gene ambiguous. The germline CDR1 and CDR2 sequences are SGHTA and FQGNSA. This CDR3 region has 13 residues. Deletions cut 4 bases from V and 6 bases from J, with 13 bases between. CDR3 in amino acids: CASSSWKDGEQYF. The CDR3 DNA reads TGTGCCAGCAGCTCCTGGAAGGACGGCGAGCAGTACTTC.

This clone was found once. This rearrangement joins TRBV5-1 to TRBJ1-1, with 8 bases identical to TRBD1. Per germline, CDR1 SGHRS and CDR2 YFSETQ. This CDR3 has 14 amino acids. V dropped 4 bases and J dropped 4; count of bases not matched to a gene: 6. The CDR3 nucleotides read TGCGCCAGCAGCCCGACAGGGGTGATCACTGAAGCTTTCTTT. It is translated as CASSPTGVITEAFF.

The chain employs TRBV30 and TRBJ2-3; TRBD2 matches at 14 bases. Germline loops: CDR1 GTSNPN, CDR2 SVGIG (reference sequence). The CDR3 contains 13 residues. The junction had 2 bases not matched to a gene; V was cut back by 6 bases and J by 6 bases. The CDR3 loop is CACGTSGSDTQYF. The CDR3 DNA follows: TGTGCCTGTGGGACTAGCGGGAGTGATACGCAGTATTTT.

V is TRBV29-1 and J is TRBJ2-7, with 9 bases identical to TRBD1. The CDR3 is made up of 13 amino acids. Losses at the gene ends were 3 bases for V and 4 bases for J; bases not matched to a gene: 4. The V gene's germline CDR1 is SQVTM and CDR2 ANQGSEA. CDR3 loop: CSVEGQGGYEQYF. The CDR3 DNA reads TGCAGCGTTGAGGGACAGGGTGGGTACGAGCAGTACTTC.

The V call is TRBV29-1, the J call TRBJ1-4, with TRBD1 matching 7 bases. CDR3 length equals 13 residues. From germline, CDR1 is SQVTM and CDR2 ANQGSEA. The junction had 2 bases not matched to a gene; V was cut back by 2 bases and J by 5 bases. CDR3 protein: CSVESRGNEKLFF. The CDR3 region has the DNA TGCAGCGTTGAATCCAGGGGGAATGAAAAACTGTTTTTT.

This chain links TRBV5-1 with TRBJ2-2; 7 bases are shared with TRBD1. J lost 2 bases, V lost 4 bases, and 5 bases had no gene match. The CDR3 extends over 15 amino acids. CDR1 SGHRS and CDR2 YFSETQ come from the germline V gene. The CDR3 nucleotides read TGCGCCAGCAGCACCGACAGGGTCAACACCGGGGAGCTGTTTTTT. This sequence encodes CASSTDRVNTGELFF.

In its sample, this clone was seen a few times. CDR3 bases: TGTGCCTGGAATATCCAGGGGGACTACGAGCAGTACTTC. Its translation is CAWNIQGDYEQYF. V usage is TRBV30 and J usage is TRBJ2-7; 7 bases map to TRBD1. The CDR3 has 13 amino acids. The germline CDR1 and CDR2 sequences are GTSNPN and SVGIG (reference sequence). Losses at the gene ends were 4 bases for V and 3 bases for J; bases not matched to a gene: 6.

This clone was seen more than once but under ten times. The chain has TRBV21-1 and TRBJ2-1; the D segment call TRBD2 is taken from the table without a DNA check. TRBV21-1 is assigned pseudogene status. This CDR3 comprises 15 residues. The CDR3 loop reads CASSITGTEYNEQFF. In nucleotides, the CDR3 is TGTGCCAGCAGCATAACCGGGACTGAGTACAATGAGCAGTTCTTC.

This clone was counted a few times. This chain connects TRBV7-2 to TRBJ1-1; D not certain. The CDR3 is made up of 15 amino acids. The germline V gene has CDR1 SGHTA and CDR2 FQGNSA. With 2 bases removed from V and 5 bases from J, the gap between germline ends came to 15 bases. The CDR3 loop reads CASSLLNVGSTEAFF. CDR3 DNA sequence: TGTGCCAGCAGCTTATTAAACGTTGGGAGTACTGAAGCTTTCTTT.